This entry lists 4 T cell receptor beta chains sequenced from one sample in a study of T cell repertoires in cytomegalovirus infection. One entry per CDR3 protein results from TCRdb running MiXCR on the reads. The sample has about 130,000 distinct CDR3 sequences, more than 20% seen once. The antigens of these receptors remain unknown. The sequenced material came from PBMCs, sequenced either directly or after in vitro stimulation (not recorded which). All receptors come from a human donor in good health (CMV status not recorded). Some clones in this sample may be carry-over from other donors' samples.

The genes are TRBV6-5 and TRBJ2-3, with 9 positions matching TRBD1. The CDR3 totals 17 residues. Looked up from germline, CDR1 is MNHEY and CDR2 is SVGAGI. V was clipped by 5 bases and J by 4 bases; unmatched bases: 13. CDR3 in amino acids: CASSTPGTGWRADTQYF. DNA for the CDR3: TGTGCCAGCAGTACCCCCGGGACAGGGTGGAGGGCAGATACGCAGTATTTT.

This clonotype was counted many times. The V gene is TRBV7-2, the J gene TRBJ2-5, with 7 nucleotides matching TRBD2. CDR3 length equals 16 residues. Germline CDR1 SGHTA, CDR2 FQGNSA. J lost 7 bases, V lost 5 bases, and 16 bases had no gene match. The CDR3 region is CASSPPSGGARGTQYF. The CDR3 DNA reads as TGTGCCAGCAGCCCACCGTCGGGAGGAGCTAGGGGGACCCAGTACTTC.

In DNA form, the CDR3 reads TGTGCCACCAGTGCAAGGACTAGCGGAGGCACAGATACGCAGTATTTT. This codes for CATSARTSGGTDTQYF. The chain couples TRBV24-1 to TRBJ2-3; TRBD2 aligns across 10 bases. The CDR3 contains 16 residues. Germline CDR1 and CDR2: KGHDR and SFDVKD. V was clipped by 5 bases and J by 1 base; unmatched bases: 5.

The J gene is TRBJ1-1, the V gene TRBV7-2, with D possibly TRBD1 on 5 matching bases. Trimming stripped 1 base from V and 0 bases from J, with 9 bases between. CDR1 is SGHTA, CDR2 FQGNSA, per germline. The CDR3 runs 15 residues. CDR3 residues: CASSLGGTLNTEAFF. CDR3 nucleotide sequence: TGTGCCAGCAGCTTAGGGGGCACATTGAACACTGAAGCTTTCTTT. Drawing the rest from reference TRBV7-2 and TRBJ1-1, the complete variable domain is GAGVSQSPSNKVTEKGKDVELRCDPISGHTALYWYRQSLGQGLEFLIYFQGNSAPDKSGLPSDRFSAERTGGSVSTLTIQRTQQEDSAVYLCASSLGGTLNTEAFFGQGTRLTVV.